These 23 T cell receptor beta chains originate from one sample sequenced in a study of blood T cell repertoires in COVID-19. Repertoires were generated with immunoSEQ multiplex PCR, while TCRdb's copy carries only in-frame clones and drops some. The table includes over 200,000 clones, roughly 77% detected once. The specimen was PBMCs or T cells enriched from blood (not recorded which). Receptors were obtained from a man aged 35-49 years who had recovered from COVID-19.

The V gene is TRBV24-1, the J gene TRBJ1-2; D call uncertain. V shed 6 bases and J shed 3 bases, with 10 bases lying between them. The CDR3 runs 13 residues. Germline CDR1 reads KGHDR; CDR2 reads SFDVKD. The CDR3, as DNA: TGTGCCACCAGTATAAGCGGATACTATGGCTACACCTTC. It is translated as CATSISGYYGYTF.

The chain combines TRBV10-3 with TRBJ1-1, with 9 bases fitting TRBD1. CDR1 and CDR2 (germline): ENHRY, SYGVKD. The CDR3 totals 12 residues. V shed 11 bases and J 3 bases; nucleotides not matched to a gene: 4. The CDR3 DNA reads TGTGCCGCGGGACAGGGACACACTGAAGCTTTCTTT. Encoded protein: CAAGQGHTEAFF.

The chain links TRBV28 to TRBJ1-2; D not resolved. The CDR3 is 15 residues long. Germline CDR1 MDHEN, CDR2 SYDVKM. Trimming took 2 bases from V and 0 from J, leaving 10 bases between them. The CDR3 DNA is TGTGCCAGCAGTTTAGCAGGACTTGCTAACTATGGCTACACCTTC. Translating it yields CASSLAGLANYGYTF.

About this clone: Different DNA sequences within this sample yield the same CDR3. For the CDR3, the DNA is TGTGCCAGCTCACCATCAGGGAACAATTCACCCCTCCACTTT. Encoded protein: CASSPSGNNSPLHF. The chain links TRBV18 to TRBJ1-6, with TRBD1 as a possible D gene (5 bases). Trimming stripped 2 bases from V and 7 bases from J, with 9 bases between. CDR1 and CDR2 from the germline V gene are KGHSH and LQKENI. There are 14 residues in the CDR3.

This clone was counted between two and nine times. This sequence joins TRBV5-6 and TRBJ2-7; 8 bases are a match to TRBD1. V shed 3 bases and J 1 base; nucleotides not matched to a gene: 3. Germline V gene sequence: CDR1 SGHDT, CDR2 YYEEEE. CDR3 length: 14 amino acids. The CDR3: CASSYGTGSYEQYF. CDR3 in DNA: TGTGCCAGCAGCTACGGGACAGGTTCCTACGAGCAGTACTTC.

The count of this clone is one. This rearrangement joins TRBV5-5 to TRBJ2-6; 7 nucleotides align to TRBD1. CDR1 SGHKS and CDR2 YYEKEE come from the germline V gene (reference sequence). CDR3 length equals 18 residues. The junction had 8 bases not matched to a gene; V was cut back by 2 bases and J by 0 bases. The CDR3 sequence is CASSFLTGLYSGANVLTF. As DNA, the CDR3 is TGTGCCAGCAGCTTCCTGACAGGGTTATACTCTGGGGCCAACGTCCTGACTTTC.

The rearrangement joins TRBV7-6 to TRBJ2-7; D is unresolved. CDR1 is SGHVS, CDR2 FNYEAQ, per germline. This CDR3 is 12 amino acids long. V was pared by 2 bases and J by 7 bases, with 9 bases between. CDR3 loop: CASSLITGEQYF. In DNA form, the CDR3 reads TGTGCCAGCAGCTTAATAACTGGTGAGCAGTACTTC.

The chain has TRBV7-2 and TRBJ2-2; 8 nucleotides align to TRBD2. Trimming removed 1 base from V and 4 bases from J; junction bases left unmatched: 5. CDR1 SGHTA and CDR2 FQGNSA come from the germline V gene. The CDR3 runs 16 residues. CDR3 nucleotides: TGTGCCAGCAGCTTAGGAGGCGGGAGGCCCACCGGGGAGCTGTTTTTT. It translates to CASSLGGGRPTGELFF.

In its sample, this clone was seen once. The chain uses TRBV7-9 and TRBJ1-4; D remains unclear. The ends were cut back, 5 bases at V and 8 bases at J, with 15 bases in the middle. Germline V gene lookup returns CDR1 SEHNR and CDR2 FQNEAQ (reference sequence). The CDR3 loop spans 14 amino acids. The CDR3 protein is CASSVTAVREKLFF. The CDR3 DNA follows: TGTGCCAGCAGCGTTACAGCGGTCCGGGAAAAACTGTTTTTT.

This chain joins TRBV30 and TRBJ2-7; 9 positions agree with TRBD2. Losses at the gene ends were 6 bases for V and 3 bases for J; bases not matched to a gene: 12. Germline CDR1 is GTSNPN and CDR2 is SVGIG (reference sequence). The length of the CDR3 is 15 residues. CDR3 amino acids: CACNTRGGGNYEQYF. DNA for the CDR3: TGTGCCTGCAACACGCGGGGGGGCGGTAACTACGAGCAGTACTTC. The full variable domain, rest sourced from reference TRBV30 and TRBJ2-7, is SQTIHQWPATLVQPVGSPLSLECTVEGTSNPNLYWYRQAAGRGLQLLFYSVGIGQISSEVPQNLSASRPQDRQFILSSKKLLLSDSGFYLCACNTRGGGNYEQYFGPGTRLTVT.

This clone was observed a handful of times. The chain is built from TRBV15 and TRBJ1-1; D perhaps matches TRBD1 (6 bases). The V gene lost 5 bases and the J gene lost 3 bases, with 16 bases spanning the gap. CDR1 and CDR2 from the germline V gene are LNHNV and YYDKDF (reference sequence). The CDR3 is made up of 15 amino acids. CDR3 nucleotides: TGTGCCACCAGCGCGGAGGGGGGGTGGGACACTGAAGCTTTCTTT. Protein product: CATSAEGGWDTEAFF.

This sequence joins TRBV5-5 and TRBJ1-5; D gene unclear. The germline V gene encodes CDR1 SGHKS and CDR2 YYEKEE (reference sequence). V was shortened by 2 bases and J by 0 bases, with 6 bases between the two germline ends. This CDR3 contains 14 residues. CDR3 in DNA: TGTGCCAGCAGCTTCAAAATTAGCAATCAGCCCCAGCATTTT. Protein: CASSFKISNQPQHF.

The chain carries TRBV24-1 and TRBJ2-1, with D possibly being TRBD1 (5 bases). Germline V gives CDR1 KGHDR, CDR2 SFDVKD. V shed 5 bases and J shed 0 bases, with 19 bases lying between them. CDR3 length equals 18 residues. Here the CDR3 reads CATSGGFRPQSSYNEQFF. The CDR3 DNA follows: TGTGCCACCAGTGGGGGCTTCAGGCCCCAGAGCTCCTACAATGAGCAGTTCTTC.

The chain links TRBV7-6 to TRBJ1-1, with TRBD1 as a possible D gene (6 bases). This CDR3 is built from 16 residues. V lost 2 bases and J 5 bases, leaving 18 bases between the germline ends. CDR1 is SGHVS, CDR2 FNYEAQ, per germline. In DNA, the CDR3 is TGTGCCAGCAGCTTAAGGGCCAGGGGCATGAGTACTGAAGCTTTCTTT. Amino acid sequence: CASSLRARGMSTEAFF.

This rearrangement joins TRBV20-1 to TRBJ2-1; 12 bases align to TRBD2. The CDR3 has 17 amino acids. V shed 3 bases and J 7 bases; nucleotides not matched to a gene: 13. Per the germline V gene, CDR1 is DFQATT and CDR2 is SNEGSKA (reference sequence). In nucleotides, the CDR3 is TGCAGTGCTAGTGGGCTAGCGGGAGGGCCCGGGTGGAATGAGCAGTTCTTC. Translating gives CSASGLAGGPGWNEQFF.

The chain recombines TRBV7-6 with TRBJ2-4, with D perhaps TRBD2 (7 bases). Trimming stripped 2 bases from V and 6 bases from J, with 14 bases between. Germline-derived CDR1 and CDR2 are SGHVS and FNYEAQ. There are 15 residues in the CDR3. The CDR3 protein is CASSLSGGVGNIQYF. The CDR3 coding sequence is TGTGCCAGCAGCTTATCGGGGGGCGTTGGAAACATTCAGTACTTC.

The gene calls are TRBV6-6 and TRBJ1-2; 9 bases fit TRBD1. The CDR3 runs to 15 residues. The V gene end was trimmed by 5 bases and the J gene end by 10 bases; junction bases not matched to a gene: 14. Germline V CDR1 and CDR2: MNHNY, SVGAGI (reference sequence). The CDR3 region has the DNA TGTGCCAGCAGTCAACGAGGGACAGGGAAAGCGGACTACACCTTC. As protein: CASSQRGTGKADYTF.

This rearrangement joins TRBV4-2 to TRBJ2-7, with 13 bases identical to TRBD2. After removal of 3 bases from V and 3 bases from J, the junction contained 5 bases not matched to a gene. Germline V CDR1 and CDR2: LGHNA, YNFKEQ. This CDR3 spans 16 amino acids. CDR3 DNA: TGTGCCAGCAGCCATGGGGGACTAGCGGGGAACTACGAGCAGTACTTC. Its protein product is CASSHGGLAGNYEQYF.

Points on this clone: The sample has other DNA sequences that encode this CDR3 too. The rearrangement joins TRBV7-2 to TRBJ2-1, with D perhaps matching TRBD2 (5 bases). Germline V gene data show CDR1 as SGHTA and CDR2 as FQGNSA. This CDR3 comprises 18 residues. V lost 2 bases and J lost 1, with 18 bases in between. CDR3 protein: CASSLLVALQSSYNEQFF. The CDR3 coding sequence is TGTGCCAGCAGCTTATTGGTAGCGCTTCAAAGTTCCTACAATGAGCAGTTCTTC.

This chain's CDR3 is CASNQGPHGRMNNEQFF. The CDR3 bases are TGTGCCAGTAACCAGGGCCCCCACGGCAGGATGAACAATGAGCAGTTCTTC. This rearrangement joins TRBV5-8 to TRBJ2-1; TRBD1 is a possible D gene (5 bases). The germline gives CDR1 SGHTS, CDR2 YDEGEE. V was cut by 8 bases and J by 5 bases, with 26 bases left in between. CDR3 length equals 17 residues.

This chain links TRBV4-1 with TRBJ1-6; 7 bases agree with TRBD1. The CDR3 runs 14 residues. CDR1 MGHRA and CDR2 YSYEKL come from the germline V gene. The V and J ends lost 4 bases and 13 bases, in that order; junction bases with no gene match: 10. CDR3 coding DNA: TGCGCCAGCAGCCGTTCCGGGACAGTTTCGCCCCTCCACTTT. Amino acids: CASSRSGTVSPLHF.

The V and J genes are TRBV10-3 and TRBJ1-1, with 9 bases that match TRBD1. Germline V lookup: CDR1 ENHRY, CDR2 SYGVKD. This CDR3 has 13 amino acids. The trim removed 0 bases at V and 8 bases at J, leaving 1 base unmatched. This CDR3 is CAISESGTGEAFF. The CDR3, as DNA: TGTGCCATCAGTGAGTCCGGGACAGGGGAAGCTTTCTTT.

This clone showed up just a few times. This rearrangement joins TRBV19 to TRBJ2-5, with 7 bases fitting TRBD1. Germline CDR1 is LNHDA and CDR2 is SQIVND (reference sequence). The CDR3 has 13 amino acids. Trimming removed 4 bases from V and 5 bases from J; junction bases left unmatched: 4. In DNA, the CDR3 is TGTGCCAGTAGTACACAGACAGGGGAGACCCAGTACTTC. Its translation is CASSTQTGETQYF.